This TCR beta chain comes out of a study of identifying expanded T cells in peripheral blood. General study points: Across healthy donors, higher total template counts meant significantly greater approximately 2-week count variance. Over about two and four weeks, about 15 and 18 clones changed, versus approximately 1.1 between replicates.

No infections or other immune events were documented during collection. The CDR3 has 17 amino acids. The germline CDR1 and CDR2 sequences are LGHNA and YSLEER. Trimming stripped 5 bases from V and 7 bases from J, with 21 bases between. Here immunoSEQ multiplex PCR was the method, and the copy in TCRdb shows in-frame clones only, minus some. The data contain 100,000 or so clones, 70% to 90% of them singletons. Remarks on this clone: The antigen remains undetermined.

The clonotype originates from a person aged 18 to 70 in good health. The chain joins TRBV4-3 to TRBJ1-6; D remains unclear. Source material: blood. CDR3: CASSSQWATRPNSPLHF. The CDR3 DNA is TGCGCCAGCAGCTCTCAGTGGGCAACCCGCCCCAATTCACCCCTCCACTTT.